Listed here are 8 T cell receptor beta chains from one sample, sequenced in a study of identical twins. A single record per CDR3 protein comes from TCRdb applying MiXCR to the 5' RACE reads. The table shows around 220,000 distinct CDR3 sequences, with more than 9% occurring only once. The sequencing sample was made of memory T cells sorted from blood. The source is a man aged 45-60 years in good health.

There are a few counts of this clonotype. This rearrangement joins TRBV18 to TRBJ2-7; TRBD1 aligns across 9 bases. The CDR3 is 13 amino acids. Germline trimming cut 5 bases from V and 6 bases from J; bases unmatched to any gene: 5. The germline gives CDR1 KGHSH, CDR2 LQKENI. The CDR3 sequence: CASSSQGAGEQYF. The DNA of the CDR3 is TGTGCCAGCTCATCACAGGGGGCTGGCGAGCAGTACTTC.

This clonotype appeared many times. V usage is TRBV28 and J usage is TRBJ1-6, with D uncertain. From germline, CDR1 is MDHEN and CDR2 SYDVKM. The CDR3 contains 15 residues. V was cut by 6 bases and J by 7 bases, with 16 bases left in between. CDR3 sequence: CASRNTGVLNSPLHF. DNA of the CDR3: TGTGCCAGCAGAAACACCGGGGTCCTGAATTCACCCCTCCACTTT.

On this clonotype: This may come from a read error, since a much larger clone is one base off. V is TRBV4-3 and J is TRBJ2-3; possibly TRBD1 for D (6 bases). Germline loops: CDR1 LGHNA, CDR2 YSLEER. There are 13 residues in the CDR3. CDR3 DNA: TGCGCCAGCAGCCAAGAAGGGGGAGTTACGCAGAATTTT. As protein: CASSQEGGVTQNF.

This clonotype was detected a few times. The chain couples TRBV20-1 to TRBJ1-6, with D tentatively TRBD1 (5 bases). There are 12 residues in the CDR3. Germline V CDR1 and CDR2: DFQATT, SNEGSKA (reference sequence). Trimming took 3 bases from V and 8 from J, leaving 8 bases between them. CDR3 in DNA: TGCAGTGCTAGCTGGGGGGATTCACCCCTCCACTTT. Translated: CSASWGDSPLHF.

This clonotype was picked up a small number of times. The genes are TRBV2 and TRBJ1-4; 10 bases align to TRBD1. Germline CDR1 and CDR2: SNHLY and FYNNEI. The CDR3 covers 13 residues. With 6 bases clipped from V and 6 bases from J, the junction kept 1 base outside the gene matches. The CDR3 region has the DNA TGTGCCAGCAGGGGACAGGGGTATGAAAAACTGTTTTTT. Its translation: CASRGQGYEKLFF.

This clonotype was seen once. Since a much larger clone is just one base distant, this may be a read error. The chain combines TRBV5-1 with TRBJ1-4; D remains ambiguous. Germline CDR1 is SGHRS and CDR2 is YFSETQ. CDR3 length: 13 amino acids. V lost 1 base, J lost 7 bases, and 8 bases lay in between. The CDR3 DNA reads TGCGCCAGCAGCTTGACCTTGAGTGAAAAACTGTTTTTT. Residues: CASSLTLSEKLFF.

The sample holds a few counts of this clonotype. The V call is TRBV4-3, the J call TRBJ1-2; D is undetermined. CDR1 is LGHNA and CDR2 is YSLEER in the germline V gene. The germline V and J ends were trimmed by 0 bases and 5 bases, with 19 bases remaining between them. The length of the CDR3 is 17 residues. CDR3: CASSQDLAVSAVYGYTF. DNA of the CDR3: TGCGCCAGCAGCCAAGATTTAGCAGTTTCGGCGGTTTATGGCTACACCTTC.

This clonotype was counted only a few times. The V and J genes are TRBV5-1 and TRBJ2-1; 8 bases agree with TRBD2. Trimming cost V 3 bases and J 5 bases; bases outside gene matches: 7. The CDR3 spans 15 residues. Germline V gives CDR1 SGHRS, CDR2 YFSETQ. The CDR3 DNA reads as TGCGCCAGCAGCTCAGGACTAGCCACCAACAATGAGCAGTTCTTC. The encoded protein is CASSSGLATNNEQFF.